The entry below gives a single T cell receptor beta chain sequence along with its context. Its antigen is unknown. Per-base qualities were not stored, and no clone one base away is much larger. CDR3 length: 12 amino acids, cysteine to phenylalanine. The CDR3 DNA has 36 bases and is translated from base 1. For CDR1 and CDR2, the germline V gene lists SQVTM and ANQGSEA. The junction shows trimming of 6 bases on V and 2 bases on J, and the gene matches do not reach 3 bases of it. This sample stems from a study of cytomegalovirus exposure and HLA in healthy donors (dated by TCRdb to the late 2010s). Context from the whole study: An earlier analysis of some 500 of the donors reported approximately 270 Gb of sequence data and 100 million to 140 million unique TCR beta sequences from some 180 million T cells. On average, around 240,000 unique TCR beta nucleotide sequences were sequenced per donor among 398 genotyped donors of the cohort, with about 17% of those sequences being non-productive. Roughly 5 DR-DQ haplotypes were handled as single units for association and clustering because linkage in the cohort was strong. Typing coverage differed by locus: A, B, C, DRB1 and DQB1 were typed in about 620-630 donors, DQA1 in about 500, DPA1 in some 570, and DPB1 in about 450. Every discovery cohort repertoire had been produced on one sequencing platform. To predict cytomegalovirus infection status, the study brought together high-throughput TCR immunosequencing, statistical association of individual TCRs with disease status, and machine learning. A separate validation cohort of roughly 130 different subjects was used in addition to the roughly 640-subject first cohort. To decide whether each TCR beta V gene segment behaved as functional or pseudogenic, an earlier analysis of some 600 of the donors relied on high-throughput TCR beta sequencing. An early release covering roughly 580 HLA-typed donors comprised approximately 290 gigabases of sequencing data and tens of millions of unique TCR sequences. Genome-wide SNP genotypes for about three fifths of the roughly 670 donors were used in a later genetic analysis, which treated that subset as a discovery cohort. Alongside the repertoire data, information on donor age, sex, ethnicity and CMV serostatus was compiled. The aim of the study was to test whether cataloging public T cell receptors could identify signatures of past pathogen exposure. The genetic ancestry cluster associated with self-reported Caucasian donors included over 80% of the 350 to 500 genotyped donors. The study profiled the T cell repertoires of under 700 subjects by immunosequencing and related them to cytomegalovirus serostatus. A later analysis re-analyzed previously published TCR beta repertoires from 550 to 700 donors and added high-resolution HLA genotyping to study TCR occurrence patterns. HLA typing covered class I and class II loci at four-digit resolution. Rather than using new phenotypic data, the later analysis identified candidate immune exposures from TCR beta sequences and from how often those sequences occurred across donors. On the study overall, not on this receptor specifically: The sequencing pipeline was judged likely to have produced a cluster of highly shared sequence variants as a technical artifact. Presence/absence analyses assumed roughly uniform sequencing depth across donors, an assumption that may not hold. For the cohort, immune exposure information was limited to CMV serostatus. According to a later analysis, TCR association rates differed among HLA loci, with DRB1 alleles showing the most associated TCRs and HLA-C alleles showing the fewest. The earlier analysis of about 600 of the donors excluded roughly 16 rarely observed V segments, including chromosome 9 orphons, because counts were too low. Linkage disequilibrium might explain the correlated functional status among segregating V segments, but an unknown experimental factor could not be ruled out. A further reported finding was that TCR beta sequences accurately predicted the HLA-A and HLA-B alleles for most subjects in the first cohort. The 87-base-pair reads could not distinguish some IMGT-functional V segments, including TRBV6-2 and TRBV6-3, so those segments were excluded. In a later genetic analysis, fewer N-insertions in productive TCRs were reported among donors in an Asian-associated ancestry cluster than the roughly 640-donor mean. It was suggested by the authors that the approach could potentially be generalized to other disease states and immunological phenotypes. A later analysis associated roughly 17,000 TCR beta sequences with specific HLA alleles at a false discovery rate of 0.05. In an earlier analysis of around 500 of the donors, most TCR beta V segments appeared in productive rearrangements about 90% or about 30% of the time, broadly matching IMGT annotations. Cytomegalovirus status was reported to be diagnosed by the classifier with high specificity and sensitivity in both the original and validation cohorts. Because some donors lacked HLA typing at each locus, the association tests relied only on the typed subset. Most TCR sequences were seen in very few donors, while some public TCRs were found in many individuals. A later analysis found that HLA-associated TCR beta chains were more clonally expanded and had lower generation probabilities than equally common non-associated chains. Several of the top co-occurrence clusters appeared to be linked to parvovirus B19, influenza, CMV and Epstein-Barr virus, according to a later analysis. Assigning TCR associations to individual alleles was difficult when HLA alleles, especially DR and DQ, strongly co-occurred. In this cohort, only TCR beta chains were sequenced, and detectable features were limited by the absence of alpha or paired-chain data. Most CMV-associated TCR beta chains appeared to be HLA-restricted in a later analysis, and the HLA associations seemed to be driven largely by CMV exposure. The study listed 164 TCR beta chains as associated with cytomegalovirus. In a later genetic analysis, a missense DCLRE1C variant was associated with V-gene and J-gene trimming of TCR beta chains, and the association was replicated in an independent cohort. In vitro tests confirmed that a few of the cytomegalovirus-associated TCR beta chains recognize cytomegalovirus antigens.

The cohort comprised some 680 healthy bone marrow donors. Cohort members were all nominally healthy when sampled, although unrecorded immune exposures were likely present. The donor tested CMV seropositive and was one of the 289 seropositive cohort members. A peripheral blood sample was provided by each donor, and peripheral blood mononuclear cells were used for TCR beta sequencing. Genomic DNA extraction from the blood cell samples was performed with the Qiagen DNeasy Blood Extraction Kit. Libraries were prepared through the immunoSEQ multiplex PCR assay. A mixture of 60 forward primers for TCR Vbeta segments and 13 reverse primers for TCR Jbeta segments was used in the multiplex PCR. The CDR3 region of rearranged TCR beta genes was amplified from genomic DNA with a multiplex PCR assay. The Illumina HiSeq System was used to sequence the amplified TCR beta libraries as 87-base-pair reads. The study's processing was this. A later analysis tallied 80 million to 95 million unique TCR beta chains across the 550 to 850 repertoires, and some 12 million of those chains were shared by two or more donors. Raw reads were error-corrected and collapsed into unique sequences with a nearest-neighbor algorithm that merged closely related sequences to remove PCR and sequencing errors. CDR3 sequences were aligned to IMGT reference sequences to assign V, D and J gene segments. For a sequence to be retained, a match of at least six nucleotides was required to both a V gene segment and a J gene segment. A rearrangement counted as productive if the CDR3 had no stop codons and remained in frame with V and J, and every other rearrangement counted as non-productive. Following IMGT convention, CDR3 was defined as the stretch from the second conserved V-encoded cysteine up to the conserved J-encoded phenylalanine. The earlier analysis of 550 to 650 of the donors excluded any sequence lacking an unambiguous match to a single V gene segment. In an earlier analysis of some 590 of the donors, V segments were called functional above 56.7% productive rearrangements and were called segregating when the between-donor standard deviation exceeded 5%. A statistical classification framework was built for diagnosing cytomegalovirus status from the catalog of TCR beta chain sequences. V and J gene assignment, in a later analysis, came from comparing TCR nucleotide sequences with IMGT/GENE-DB human TR gene sequences. A later analysis assigned CDR3 sequences and most-parsimonious VDJ recombination scenarios with the TCRdist pipeline. In a later analysis, each TCR beta chain was defined by its CDR3 amino acid sequence together with its V-gene family, and reads lacking a unique V-gene family were excluded. To address suspected cross-contamination and a sequencing artifact, a later analysis removed approximately 590 highly shared, low-generation-probability nucleotide sequences. In a later analysis, a clonal expansion index was calculated for each public chain from normalized within-repertoire ranks of inferred template counts. Generation probabilities in a later analysis came from a VDJ recombination model fitted to out-of-frame rearrangements, and those results were checked against IGoR. In a later analysis, TCR-TCR, TCR-HLA and TCR-CMV co-occurrence was scored with hypergeometric tests, and a repertoire-size bias correction was applied to TCR pairs. To estimate false discovery rates, a later analysis permuted the HLA or CMV assignments 20 times. In a later analysis, co-occurring TCRs were grouped using DBSCAN, with TCRdist sequence similarity added in when clustering inside HLA-allele-positive subsets. Repertoires with fewer than 30,000 or more than 120,000 public chains, plus five repertoires with anomalous nucleotide sharing, were excluded from co-occurrence clustering. Imported from immuneACCESS, the table was reduced by TCRdb to in-frame sequences with V and J called. These copies leave out some clones; in studies compared against another copy, an unresolved V gene accounts for under half, and the cause of the remainder is not known. V and J calls and clone size are as listed in that table; D and trimming were resolved from the DNA. In all, the sample holds 60,000 to 70,000 clones, and 75% to 80% of those were seen once. Roughly 8% of the sample lies in the top ten.

The rearrangement combines TRBV29-1 with TRBJ1-2; 7 bases in between match TRBD1. The clonotype was recovered from a man aged 18 to 30 in good health and CMV-seropositive. Sequencing used PBMCs. Read as DNA, the sequence is TGCAGCGTCGAGACAGGGAACTATGGCTACACCTTC. Translated, it reads CSVETGNYGYTF.